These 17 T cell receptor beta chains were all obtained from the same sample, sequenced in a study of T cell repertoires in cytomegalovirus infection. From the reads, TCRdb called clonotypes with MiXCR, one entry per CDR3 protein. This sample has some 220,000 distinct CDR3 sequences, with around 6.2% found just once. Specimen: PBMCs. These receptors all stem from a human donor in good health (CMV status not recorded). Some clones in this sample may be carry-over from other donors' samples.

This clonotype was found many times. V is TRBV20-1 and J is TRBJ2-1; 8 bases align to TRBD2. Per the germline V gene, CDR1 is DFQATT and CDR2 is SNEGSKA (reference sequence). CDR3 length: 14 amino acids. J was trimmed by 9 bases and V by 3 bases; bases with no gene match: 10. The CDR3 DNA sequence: TGCAGTGCTAGCGGGGGGGCCTCCCGTACTGAGCAGTTCTTC. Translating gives CSASGGASRTEQFF.

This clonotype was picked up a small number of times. CDR3 amino acids: CASSQTKGYEQYF. In DNA form, the CDR3 reads TGCGCCAGCAGCCAGACGAAGGGATACGAGCAGTACTTC. The V and J genes are TRBV4-3 and TRBJ2-7; D gene ambiguous. Germline V gives CDR1 LGHNA, CDR2 YSLEER. The CDR3 loop spans 13 amino acids. The ends were cut back, 3 bases at V and 4 bases at J, with 10 bases in the middle.

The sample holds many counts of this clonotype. The DNA for the CDR3 is TGTGCCAGCAGCTTAGCGGGACTAGCGGGTTTTGGAGATACGCAGTATTTT. It encodes CASSLAGLAGFGDTQYF. The chain couples TRBV7-2 to TRBJ2-3; 12 bases fit TRBD2. Germline lookup yields CDR1 SGHTA and CDR2 FQGNSA. The V and J ends lost 0 bases and 5 bases, in that order; junction bases with no gene match: 6. The CDR3 consists of 17 residues.

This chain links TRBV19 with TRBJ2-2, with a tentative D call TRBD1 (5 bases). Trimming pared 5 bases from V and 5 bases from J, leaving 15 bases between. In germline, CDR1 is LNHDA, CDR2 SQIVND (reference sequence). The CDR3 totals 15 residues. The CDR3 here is CASSLWGRDTGELFF. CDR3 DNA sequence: TGTGCCAGTAGTCTCTGGGGCAGGGATACCGGGGAGCTGTTTTTT.

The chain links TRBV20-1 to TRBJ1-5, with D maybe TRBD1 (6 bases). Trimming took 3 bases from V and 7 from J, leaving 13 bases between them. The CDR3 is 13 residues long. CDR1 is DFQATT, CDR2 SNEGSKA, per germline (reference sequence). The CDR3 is CSASYQGRQPQHF. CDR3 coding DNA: TGCAGTGCTAGTTATCAGGGGAGGCAGCCCCAGCATTTT.

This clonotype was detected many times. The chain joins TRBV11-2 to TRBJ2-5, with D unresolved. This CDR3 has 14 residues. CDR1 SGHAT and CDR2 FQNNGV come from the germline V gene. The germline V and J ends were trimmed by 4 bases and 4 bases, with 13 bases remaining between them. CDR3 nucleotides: TGTGCCAGCAGCTCCGGGCCAACGGGAGAGACCCAGTACTTC. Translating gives CASSSGPTGETQYF.

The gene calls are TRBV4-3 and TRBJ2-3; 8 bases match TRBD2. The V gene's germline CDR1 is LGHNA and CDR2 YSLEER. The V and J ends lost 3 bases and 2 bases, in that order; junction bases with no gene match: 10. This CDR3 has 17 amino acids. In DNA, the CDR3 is TGCGCCAGCAGCCAGGTCATCCAGCGGGGGAACACAGATACGCAGTATTTT. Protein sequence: CASSQVIQRGNTDTQYF.

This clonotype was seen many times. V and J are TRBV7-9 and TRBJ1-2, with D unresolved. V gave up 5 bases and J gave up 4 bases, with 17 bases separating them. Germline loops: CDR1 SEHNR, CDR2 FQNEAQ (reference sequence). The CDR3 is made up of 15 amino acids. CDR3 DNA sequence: TGTGCCAGCAGCACAGACCTGATATCCGTCTATGGCTACACCTTC. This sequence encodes CASSTDLISVYGYTF.

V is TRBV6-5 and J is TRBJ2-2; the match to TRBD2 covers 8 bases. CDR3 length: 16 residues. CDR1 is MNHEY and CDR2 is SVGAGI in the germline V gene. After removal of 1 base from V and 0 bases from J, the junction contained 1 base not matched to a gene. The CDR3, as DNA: TGTGCCAGCAGTTACTTAGCGGGGACGAACACCGGGGAGCTGTTTTTT. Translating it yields CASSYLAGTNTGELFF.

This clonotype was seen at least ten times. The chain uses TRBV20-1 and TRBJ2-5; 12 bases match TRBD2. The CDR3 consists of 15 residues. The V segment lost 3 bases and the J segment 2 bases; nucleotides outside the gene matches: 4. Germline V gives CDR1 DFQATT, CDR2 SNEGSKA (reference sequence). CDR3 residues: CSASPLAGGQETQYF. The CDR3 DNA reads TGCAGTGCTAGCCCCCTAGCGGGGGGGCAAGAGACCCAGTACTTC.

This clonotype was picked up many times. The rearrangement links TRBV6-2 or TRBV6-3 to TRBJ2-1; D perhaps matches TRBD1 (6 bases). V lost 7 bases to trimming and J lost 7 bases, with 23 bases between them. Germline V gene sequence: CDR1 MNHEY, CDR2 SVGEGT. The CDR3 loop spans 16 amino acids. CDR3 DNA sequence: TGTGCCAGCAAAAAGGGTGTTACAGGGCTCATGAATGAGCAGTTCTTC. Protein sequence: CASKKGVTGLMNEQFF.

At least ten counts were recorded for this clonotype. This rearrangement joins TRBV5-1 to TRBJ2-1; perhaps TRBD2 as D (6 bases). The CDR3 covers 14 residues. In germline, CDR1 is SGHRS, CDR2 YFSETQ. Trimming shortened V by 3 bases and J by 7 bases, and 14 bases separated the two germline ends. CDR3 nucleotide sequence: TGCGCCAGCAGCTCGGGCCTGGGGGGTAATGAGCAGTTCTTC. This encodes CASSSGLGGNEQFF.

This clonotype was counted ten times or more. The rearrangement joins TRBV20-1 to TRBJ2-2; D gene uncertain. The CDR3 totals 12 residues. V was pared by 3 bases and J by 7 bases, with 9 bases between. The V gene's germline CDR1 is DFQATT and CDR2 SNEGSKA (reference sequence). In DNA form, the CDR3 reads TGCAGTGCTAGTGGGTGGGTCGGGGAGCTGTTTTTT. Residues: CSASGWVGELFF.

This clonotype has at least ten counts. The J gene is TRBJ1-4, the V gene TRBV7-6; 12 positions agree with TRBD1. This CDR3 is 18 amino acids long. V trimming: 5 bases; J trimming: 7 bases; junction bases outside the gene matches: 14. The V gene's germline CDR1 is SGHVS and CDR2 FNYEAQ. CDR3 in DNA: TGTGCCAGCAGCCCCGGGGACAGGGGGCCGTCGGGTAGTGAAAAACTGTTTTTT. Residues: CASSPGDRGPSGSEKLFF.

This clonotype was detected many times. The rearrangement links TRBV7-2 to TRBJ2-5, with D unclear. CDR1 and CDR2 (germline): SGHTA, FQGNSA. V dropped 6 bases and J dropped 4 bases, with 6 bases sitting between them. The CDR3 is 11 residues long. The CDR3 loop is CASRMGETQYF. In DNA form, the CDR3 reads TGTGCCAGCAGAATGGGAGAGACCCAGTACTTC.

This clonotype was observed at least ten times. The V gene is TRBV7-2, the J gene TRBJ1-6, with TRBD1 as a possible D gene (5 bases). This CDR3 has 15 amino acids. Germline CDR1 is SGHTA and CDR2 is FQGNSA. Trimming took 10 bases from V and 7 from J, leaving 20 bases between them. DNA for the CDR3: TGTGCCACTCCTGGGGCCAGCGACTGGAATTCACCCCTCCACTTT. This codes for CATPGASDWNSPLHF.

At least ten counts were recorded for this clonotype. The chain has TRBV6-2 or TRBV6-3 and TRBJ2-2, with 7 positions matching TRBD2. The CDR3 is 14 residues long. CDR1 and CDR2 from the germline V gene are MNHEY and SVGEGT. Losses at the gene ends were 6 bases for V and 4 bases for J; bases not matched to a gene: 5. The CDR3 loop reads CASRNRGVTGELFF. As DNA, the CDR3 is TGTGCCAGCAGGAACCGGGGGGTCACCGGGGAGCTGTTTTTT.